Here is one T cell receptor (beta chain) with its context. This entry is derived from a study of blood T cell repertoires in COVID-19. Study overall: The United States, Italy and Spain were the sources of the acute and convalescent COVID-19 samples. The analysed material was cDNA or gDNA that came from T cells, B-cell-depleted T cells, or PBMCs.

Germline CDR1 is MNHEY and CDR2 is SMNVEV (reference sequence). The J segment lost 0 bases and the V segment lost 2 bases, leaving 3 bases of the junction unmatched. The CDR3 has 16 amino acids. Source study methods: Amplified reference gene primers provided the basis for estimating nucleated cell counts. The table came from immunoSEQ multiplex PCR; TCRdb's copy has only in-frame clones and leaves some out. V and J calls and clone size are given by that table; D and trimming were obtained from the DNA. Here the sample spans approximately 240,000 clones, approximately 86% being singletons. The sequence derives from a woman aged 80 or over with active or convalescent COVID-19. J is TRBJ2-1 and V is TRBV27; 8 nucleotides agree with TRBD2. Sequencing input: peripheral blood. CDR3 residues: CASSLTGTSSYNEQFF. The CDR3 DNA reads as TGTGCCAGCAGTTTAACTGGGACTAGCTCCTACAATGAGCAGTTCTTC.